These 27 T cell receptor beta chains came from one sample sequenced in a study of STAT5B mutations in CD4+ large granular lymphocyte leukemia. Profiled with immunoSEQ multiplex PCR; TCRdb holds only in-frame clones, not every one. The sample includes nearly 45,000 clones, about 86% of them seen just once. The sequenced sample was CD4+ T cells from blood buffy coats. The origin of the receptors is a human donor in good health.

J is TRBJ2-5 and V is TRBV4-1; 9 positions agree with TRBD2. Looked up from germline, CDR1 is MGHRA and CDR2 is YSYEKL. CDR3 length equals 15 residues. With V trimmed by 1 base and J by 4 bases, 4 bases remained unmatched. The CDR3 region has the DNA TGCGCCAGCAGCCAAGTCCGGCGGGGGGGAGAGACCCAGTACTTC. It specifies CASSQVRRGGETQYF.

The chain carries TRBV28 and TRBJ2-7; D not certain. This CDR3 contains 15 residues. CDR1 and CDR2 (germline): MDHEN, SYDVKM. With 2 bases removed from V and 0 bases from J, the gap between germline ends came to 11 bases. CDR3 sequence: CASSLSSYSSYEQYF. The CDR3 DNA is TGTGCCAGCAGTTTAAGTTCTTATAGCTCCTACGAGCAGTACTTC. Together with reference TRBV28 and TRBJ2-7, the CDR3 gives the full variable domain: DVKVTQSSRYLVKRTGEKVFLECVQDMDHENMFWYRQDPGLGLRLIYFSYDVKMKEKGDIPEGYSVSREKKERFSLILESASTNQTSMYLCASSLSSYSSYEQYFGPGTRLTVT.

The rearrangement joins TRBV6-9 to TRBJ2-7; 7 nucleotides match TRBD2. The V segment lost 2 bases and the J segment 1 base; nucleotides outside the gene matches: 8. In germline, CDR1 is MNHGY, CDR2 SVAAGI. This CDR3 spans 16 amino acids. DNA for the CDR3: TGTGCCAGCAGTTATAACATAGCGGGTTGTTCCTACGAGCAGTACTTC. It encodes CASSYNIAGCSYEQYF.

V gene TRBV29-1 combines with J gene TRBJ2-3, with D uncertain. Germline-derived CDR1 and CDR2 are SQVTM and ANQGSEA. The CDR3 has 12 amino acids. The V end was cut by 7 bases, the J end by 2 bases, with 10 bases between. CDR3 region: CSARAATDTQYF. The CDR3, as DNA: TGCAGCGCCCGGGCGGCCACAGATACGCAGTATTTT.

The chain carries TRBV9 and TRBJ2-2, with 7 bases fitting TRBD2. Trimming removed 4 bases from V and 2 bases from J; junction bases left unmatched: 11. Germline V lookup: CDR1 SGDLS, CDR2 YYNGEE. This CDR3 comprises 17 residues. DNA for the CDR3: TGTGCCAGCAGCACTCTCCCAAGCGGGACCAACACCGGGGAGCTGTTTTTT. Its protein product is CASSTLPSGTNTGELFF.

This clone appeared once. The chain recombines TRBV7-2 with TRBJ1-2, with 8 bases fitting TRBD1. Trimming cost V 3 bases and J 0 bases; bases outside gene matches: 6. The CDR3 is made up of 16 amino acids. The germline CDR1 and CDR2 sequences are SGHTA and FQGNSA. The chain's CDR3 is CASSFISTGANYGYTF. The CDR3 DNA follows: TGTGCCAGCAGCTTTATATCGACAGGGGCTAACTATGGCTACACCTTC.

The V gene is TRBV7-2, the J gene TRBJ2-1; a weak D match, TRBD1 (6 bases). The germline V and J ends were trimmed by 5 bases and 4 bases, with 15 bases remaining between them. Germline-derived CDR1 and CDR2 are SGHTA and FQGNSA. This CDR3 spans 15 amino acids. The CDR3 DNA reads TGTGCCAGCAGCATCCGACAGGTGGTTTACAATGAGCAGTTCTTC. It yields the protein CASSIRQVVYNEQFF.

The chain has TRBV5-1 and TRBJ2-1; D is perhaps TRBD1 (6 bases). V lost 0 bases to trimming and J lost 3 bases, with 10 bases between them. CDR1 and CDR2 from the germline V gene are SGHRS and YFSETQ. This CDR3 contains 15 residues. The CDR3 here is CASSLEATGYNEQFF. As DNA, the CDR3 is TGCGCCAGCAGCTTGGAAGCGACAGGCTACAATGAGCAGTTCTTC.

The J gene is TRBJ1-2, the V gene TRBV6-5; D call uncertain. Germline V gene data show CDR1 as MNHEY and CDR2 as SVGAGI. The CDR3 runs 15 residues. V lost 6 bases and J lost 4, with 18 bases in between. The CDR3 DNA reads as TGTGCCAGCAGATCGGGTTCGGGTTTAAGCTATGGCTACACCTTC. Its translation is CASRSGSGLSYGYTF.

V is TRBV7-2 and J is TRBJ2-7; D may be TRBD1 or TRBD2 (8 bases each). The CDR3 has 16 amino acids. V shed 1 base and J shed 7 bases, with 20 bases lying between them. CDR1 is SGHTA and CDR2 is FQGNSA in the germline V gene. This CDR3 is CASSLVGQVSGGEQYF. The CDR3 DNA follows: TGTGCCAGCAGCTTAGTGGGACAGGTTTCGGGGGGGGAGCAGTACTTC.

The rearrangement links TRBV6-5 to TRBJ1-6, with D hard to call. This CDR3 has 15 amino acids. The germline V gene encodes CDR1 MNHEY and CDR2 SVGAGI. V lost 2 bases to trimming and J lost 9 bases, with 14 bases between them. This chain's CDR3 is CASSYGREGSSPLHF. CDR3 bases: TGTGCCAGCAGTTACGGGAGGGAGGGCAGTTCACCCCTCCACTTT.

The chain joins TRBV5-4 to TRBJ1-3, with D uncertain. This CDR3 contains 15 residues. Germline lookup yields CDR1 SGHNT and CDR2 YYREEE (reference sequence). Trimming removed 0 bases at V and 3 bases at J, with 10 bases between. CDR3 DNA: TGTGCCAGCAGCTTGGATGCGAACAGTGGAAACACCATATATTTT. As protein: CASSLDANSGNTIYF.

The chain has TRBV4-3 and TRBJ2-3; maybe TRBD2 (5 bases). The CDR3 loop spans 15 amino acids. The V and J ends lost 0 bases and 5 bases respectively, with 12 bases between them. From germline, CDR1 is LGHNA and CDR2 YSLEER. This CDR3 reads CASSQESADRDTQYF. The CDR3 DNA is TGCGCCAGCAGCCAAGAGTCAGCGGACCGAGATACGCAGTATTTT.

V usage is TRBV7-9 and J usage is TRBJ2-3; TRBD1 or TRBD2 may be the D gene (6 bases each). From germline, CDR1 is SEHNR and CDR2 FQNEAQ (reference sequence). Trimming pared 1 base from V and 4 bases from J, leaving 9 bases between. The CDR3 is 14 residues long. CDR3 sequence reads: CASSLVGGADTQYF. The CDR3 bases are TGTGCCAGCAGCTTAGTCGGGGGCGCAGATACGCAGTATTTT.

The chain employs TRBV9 and TRBJ2-3; tentatively, D is TRBD1 (5 bases). This CDR3 contains 16 residues. Germline lookup yields CDR1 SGDLS and CDR2 YYNGEE. Between the trimmed V and J ends, which lost 4 bases and 1 base, there was a span of 16 bases. The CDR3 nucleotides read TGTGCCAGCAGCCTTACTGGGGCGTCTCGCACAGATACGCAGTATTTT. It encodes CASSLTGASRTDTQYF.

The chain has TRBV5-1 and TRBJ2-7; 12 bases align to TRBD2. Germline V gene lookup returns CDR1 SGHRS and CDR2 YFSETQ. The CDR3 is 15 amino acids. The V segment lost 4 bases and the J segment 2 bases; nucleotides outside the gene matches: 4. CDR3 coding DNA: TGCGCCAGCAGCATGACTAGCGGGGGAGCCTACGAGCAGTACTTC. Translating gives CASSMTSGGAYEQYF.

The chain couples TRBV5-1 to TRBJ1-2; D is possibly TRBD1 (5 bases). This CDR3 contains 13 residues. V was pared by 0 bases and J by 3 bases, with 6 bases between. Per the germline V gene, CDR1 is SGHRS and CDR2 is YFSETQ. CDR3 sequence: CASSLGRDYGYTF. As DNA, the CDR3 is TGCGCCAGCAGCTTGGGCAGGGACTATGGCTACACCTTC. The entire variable domain, with the rest obtained from reference TRBV5-1 and TRBJ1-2, is as follows: KAGVTQTPRYLIKTRGQQVTLSCSPISGHRSVSWYQQTPGQGLQFLFEYFSETQRNKGNFPGRFSGRQFSNSRSEMNVSTLELGDSALYLCASSLGRDYGYTFGSGTRLTVV.

The chain uses TRBV14 and TRBJ2-1; TRBD2 matches 13 bases. This CDR3 has 17 residues. The trim removed 7 bases at V and 8 bases at J, leaving 14 bases unmatched. CDR1 SGHDN and CDR2 FVKESK come from the germline V gene. The CDR3 nucleotides read TGTGCCAGCAACAGAGGGGGGACTAGCGGGAATAGCGATGAGCAGTTCTTC. Translating it yields CASNRGGTSGNSDEQFF.

The chain joins TRBV27 to TRBJ1-1; D is unclear. The V end was cut by 6 bases, the J end by 5 bases, with 19 bases between. The CDR3 loop spans 15 amino acids. Germline V gene sequence: CDR1 MNHEY, CDR2 SMNVEV (reference sequence). The CDR3 bases are TGTGCCAGCAGGGGAACTAATAGACGAAAAACTGAAGCTTTCTTT. Translating it yields CASRGTNRRKTEAFF.

For the CDR3, the DNA is TGTGCCAGCAGTCAGACAGGAATTTCCTATGGCTACACCTTC. It yields the protein CASSQTGISYGYTF. The rearrangement links TRBV6-5 to TRBJ1-2, with D perhaps TRBD1 (6 bases). CDR3 length: 14 residues. Germline V gives CDR1 MNHEY, CDR2 SVGAGI. V was pared by 5 bases and J by 4 bases, with 14 bases between.

The J gene is TRBJ2-1, the V gene TRBV5-1; 8 bases are a match to TRBD1. This CDR3 comprises 14 residues. The germline gives CDR1 SGHRS, CDR2 YFSETQ. J gave up 10 bases and V 4 bases, and 10 bases lay outside the gene matches. CDR3 loop: CASSPRGQGREQFF. The CDR3 nucleotides read TGCGCCAGCAGCCCACGCGGACAGGGAAGGGAGCAGTTCTTC.

The CDR3 region is CASSGTGGAYGYTF. The CDR3 DNA reads TGTGCCAGCAGCGGAACAGGGGGCGCCTATGGCTACACCTTC. The chain employs TRBV7-9 and TRBJ1-2; 9 bases fit TRBD1. V was clipped by 5 bases and J by 4 bases; unmatched bases: 5. From germline, CDR1 is SEHNR and CDR2 FQNEAQ (reference sequence). The CDR3 sequence is 14 residues long.

This chain links TRBV5-8 with TRBJ2-1; weak D call: TRBD1 (6 bases). The V gene lost 4 bases and the J gene lost 5 bases, with 16 bases spanning the gap. Germline V gives CDR1 SGHTS, CDR2 YDEGEE. The CDR3 length is 15 residues. The CDR3 is CASSGSGWGHNEQFF. The CDR3 DNA follows: TGTGCCAGCAGCGGCAGTGGTTGGGGGCACAATGAGCAGTTCTTC.

The rearrangement joins TRBV18 to TRBJ2-5; TRBD1 agrees at 8 bases. Germline trimming cut 3 bases from V and 4 bases from J; bases unmatched to any gene: 7. Germline V gene data show CDR1 as KGHSH and CDR2 as LQKENI. The length of the CDR3 is 15 residues. CDR3 DNA: TGTGCCAGCTCACCTCGACAGGGGTCACGAGAGACCCAGTACTTC. It yields the protein CASSPRQGSRETQYF.

The table lists this clone with a count of one. The rearrangement links TRBV6-1 to TRBJ1-2; D may be TRBD1 (5 bases). The V end was cut by 3 bases, the J end by 4 bases, with 9 bases between. CDR1 and CDR2 from the germline V gene are MNHNS and SASEGT. The CDR3 is 13 residues long. The CDR3 nucleotides are TGTGCCAGCAGTGATATTGGGGGCTATGGCTACACCTTC. It translates to CASSDIGGYGYTF.

The chain links TRBV19 to TRBJ1-1, with 12 bases fitting TRBD1. Per the germline V gene, CDR1 is LNHDA and CDR2 is SQIVND (reference sequence). Unmatched junction bases numbered 11, after V lost 8 bases and J lost 1 base. The CDR3 runs 17 residues. CDR3 in DNA: TGTGCCAGTCGCCGGGACAGGGGGCTCCGGTGGAACACTGAAGCTTTCTTT. It is translated as CASRRDRGLRWNTEAFF.

The chain has TRBV9 and TRBJ2-1; 7 nucleotides line up with TRBD2. Germline V lookup: CDR1 SGDLS, CDR2 YYNGEE. V was pared by 2 bases and J by 10 bases, with 9 bases of the junction left unmatched. This CDR3 is built from 14 residues. The CDR3 coding sequence is TGTGCCAGCAGCGTTTGGGAGGGAGGCCTAGAGCAGTTCTTC. Residues: CASSVWEGGLEQFF.